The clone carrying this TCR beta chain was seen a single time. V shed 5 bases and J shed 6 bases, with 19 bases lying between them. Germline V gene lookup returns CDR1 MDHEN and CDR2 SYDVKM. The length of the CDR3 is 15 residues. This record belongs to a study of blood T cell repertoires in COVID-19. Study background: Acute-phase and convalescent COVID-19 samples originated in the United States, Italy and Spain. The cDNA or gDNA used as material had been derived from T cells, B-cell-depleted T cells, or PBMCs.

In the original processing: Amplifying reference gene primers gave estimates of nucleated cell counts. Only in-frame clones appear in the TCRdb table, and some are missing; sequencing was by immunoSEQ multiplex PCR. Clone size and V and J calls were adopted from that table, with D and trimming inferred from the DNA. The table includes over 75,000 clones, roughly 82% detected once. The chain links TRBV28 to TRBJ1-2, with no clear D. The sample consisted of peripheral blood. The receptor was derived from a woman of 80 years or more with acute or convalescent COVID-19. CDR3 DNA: TGTGCCAGCAGTCTAGACCCGAGATCTGACCATGGCTACACCTTC. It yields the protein CASSLDPRSDHGYTF.